The 17 T cell receptor beta chains given below trace back to one sample, sequenced in a study of T cell responses to AZD1222 COVID-19 vaccine. The method was immunoSEQ multiplex PCR; TCRdb's version includes in-frame clones alone and lacks a portion of them. Of 70,000 to 90,000 clones detected, more than 90% appear once; the ten largest clones hold less than 3.5%. Specimen: peripheral blood, collected on day 0 of AZD1222 vaccination. The receptors derive from an adult in good health.

The V call is TRBV19, the J call TRBJ2-5; maybe TRBD1 (5 bases). The CDR3 sequence is 12 residues long. CDR1 and CDR2 from the germline V gene are LNHDA and SQIVND (reference sequence). V was clipped by 9 bases and J by 1 base, with 9 bases between them. The CDR3 sequence is CASGRAQETQYF. CDR3 bases: TGTGCCAGCGGCAGGGCCCAAGAGACCCAGTACTTC.

V is TRBV10-3 and J is TRBJ2-5, with 11 bases fitting TRBD2. Germline CDR1 is ENHRY and CDR2 is SYGVKD. Losses at the gene ends were 0 bases for V and 4 bases for J; bases not matched to a gene: 7. The CDR3 sequence is 17 residues long. CDR3 region: CAISESVLAGAGETQYF. The CDR3 DNA sequence: TGTGCCATCAGTGAGTCCGTACTAGCGGGGGCGGGAGAGACCCAGTACTTC.

The chain couples TRBV10-3 to TRBJ2-5, with 9 bases identical to TRBD1. CDR3 size: 16 residues. In germline, CDR1 is ENHRY, CDR2 SYGVKD. V was clipped by 0 bases and J by 5 bases; unmatched bases: 7. The CDR3 protein is CAISESPGQGGETQYF. The DNA for the CDR3 is TGTGCCATCAGTGAGTCCCCGGGACAGGGTGGTGAGACCCAGTACTTC.

This chain joins TRBV27 and TRBJ2-3; no clear D gene. Trimming stripped 3 bases from V and 1 base from J, with 8 bases between. Germline V gene data show CDR1 as MNHEY and CDR2 as SMNVEV (reference sequence). There are 14 residues in the CDR3. CDR3 sequence: CASSLWQGTDTQYF. The CDR3 DNA follows: TGTGCCAGCAGTTTGTGGCAGGGCACAGATACGCAGTATTTT.

J is TRBJ1-6 and V is TRBV2; D is uncertain. The CDR3 extends over 11 amino acids. Germline CDR1 SNHLY, CDR2 FYNNEI. V was shortened by 4 bases and J by 8 bases, with 3 bases between the two germline ends. The CDR3 region has the DNA TGTGCCAGCAGTGGCGATTCACCCCTCCACTTT. This codes for CASSGDSPLHF.

The chain recombines TRBV5-1 with TRBJ1-1; tentatively, D is TRBD1 (5 bases). With 0 bases removed from V and 1 base from J, the gap between germline ends came to 7 bases. The CDR3 consists of 14 residues. Germline values: CDR1 SGHRS, CDR2 YFSETQ. The DNA for the CDR3 is TGCGCCAGCAGCTTGGGACAGCCGAACACTGAAGCTTTCTTT. Translating it yields CASSLGQPNTEAFF.

The chain links TRBV3-1 (or the pseudogene TRBV3-2) to TRBJ2-4; no reliable D call. The CDR3 has 16 residues. Between the trimmed V and J ends, which lost 0 bases and 4 bases, there was a span of 13 bases. Looked up from germline, CDR1 is LGHDT and CDR2 is YNNKEL (reference sequence). CDR3 amino acids: CASSQEVRLYKNIQYF. The CDR3 region has the DNA TGTGCCAGCAGCCAAGAGGTGCGGCTGTATAAAAACATTCAGTACTTC.

J is TRBJ2-2 and V is TRBV28; TRBD2 agrees at 7 bases. Looked up from germline, CDR1 is MDHEN and CDR2 is SYDVKM. V trimming: 3 bases; J trimming: 4 bases; junction bases outside the gene matches: 8. The CDR3 runs to 16 residues. The CDR3 sequence: CASSLWGGEITGELFF. The CDR3 nucleotides read TGTGCCAGCAGTTTGTGGGGAGGGGAAATCACCGGGGAGCTGTTTTTT.

The rearrangement links TRBV16 to TRBJ1-1; 7 nucleotides line up with TRBD1. The V and J ends lost 0 bases and 3 bases, in that order; junction bases with no gene match: 13. Germline CDR1 KGHSY, CDR2 FQNENV. The CDR3 is 18 residues long. In DNA form, the CDR3 reads TGTGCCAGCAGCCAATCGACGGAAATCTTGACAGGGTACACTGAAGCTTTCTTT. Translation: CASSQSTEILTGYTEAFF.

This clone was seen only a few times. The rearrangement joins TRBV6-5 to TRBJ1-1, with unresolved D. V lost 7 bases, J lost 10 bases, and 22 bases lay in between. Germline CDR1 MNHEY, CDR2 SVGAGI. CDR3 length: 14 amino acids. The CDR3 is CASMVSAQSRAAFF. The CDR3 nucleotides are TGTGCCAGCATGGTTTCGGCACAGTCCCGGGCAGCTTTCTTT.

The J gene is TRBJ1-1, the V gene TRBV10-2, with 7 bases identical to TRBD1. Germline V CDR1 and CDR2: WSHSY, SAAADI. Trimming at V came to 1 base and at J to 5 bases, leaving 4 bases not matched to a gene. This CDR3 spans 14 amino acids. The CDR3 sequence is CASSEYRGGTEAFF. CDR3 nucleotides: TGCGCCAGCAGTGAGTACAGGGGAGGGACTGAAGCTTTCTTT.

The chain carries TRBV5-1 and TRBJ2-2, with 9 bases fitting TRBD2. Looked up from germline, CDR1 is SGHRS and CDR2 is YFSETQ. This CDR3 spans 17 amino acids. V shed 0 bases and J 1 base; nucleotides not matched to a gene: 4. The CDR3 region has the DNA TGCGCCAGCAGCTTGGCTATGACTAGCGGGAACACCGGGGAGCTGTTTTTT. It specifies CASSLAMTSGNTGELFF.

The rearrangement joins TRBV29-1 to TRBJ1-1; no clear D. The V gene lost 6 bases and the J gene lost 0 bases, with 8 bases spanning the gap. Per germline, CDR1 SQVTM and CDR2 ANQGSEA. This CDR3 has 12 amino acids. The DNA for the CDR3 is TGCAGCGTGAAGTATGTGAACACTGAAGCTTTCTTT. This translates into CSVKYVNTEAFF.

V gene TRBV6-5 combines with J gene TRBJ2-1; possibly TRBD1 for D (5 bases). V was pared by 5 bases and J by 2 bases, with 13 bases between. The CDR3 has 15 amino acids. The germline gives CDR1 MNHEY, CDR2 SVGAGI. DNA of the CDR3: TGTGCCAGCAGTCTTGACAGCAGAACCTACAATGAGCAGTTCTTC. Residues: CASSLDSRTYNEQFF.

V usage is TRBV6-5 and J usage is TRBJ1-1, with D maybe TRBD1 (6 bases). CDR3 length: 14 amino acids. V was pared by 7 bases and J by 2 bases, with 14 bases between. Germline V gene data show CDR1 as MNHEY and CDR2 as SVGAGI. CDR3 coding DNA: TGTGCCAGCATTCAGGGGTGGGGTAACACTGAAGCTTTCTTT. Protein sequence: CASIQGWGNTEAFF.

The chain carries TRBV27 and TRBJ1-6; a weak D match, TRBD1 (6 bases). The V end lost 6 bases, the J end lost 5 bases, and 8 bases lay between the germline ends. This CDR3 contains 13 residues. Germline loops: CDR1 MNHEY, CDR2 SMNVEV (reference sequence). CDR3 bases: TGTGCCAGCAGCGGACAGAATAATTCACCCCTCCACTTT. Protein product: CASSGQNNSPLHF.

This chain joins TRBV10-1 and TRBJ2-5; TRBD1 is a possible D gene (6 bases). V lost 2 bases, J lost 4 bases, and 8 bases lay in between. Germline V gene data show CDR1 as WNHNN and CDR2 as SYGVQD (reference sequence). The CDR3 is made up of 13 amino acids. The CDR3 sequence is CASSEAGAETQYF. In DNA form, the CDR3 reads TGCGCCAGCAGTGAGGCAGGGGCAGAGACCCAGTACTTC.